This T cell receptor (beta chain) comes out of a study of T cell responses to AZD1222 COVID-19 vaccine. Study-wide findings and caveats: A reported finding is that nearly half of spike-specific TCRs target unmutated variant regions. Seropositive status at baseline applied to only a handful of AZD1222 recipients. Donor demographics were predominantly white British with a female majority; clonal diversity may be underestimated. Among vaccine-associated CD4 TCRs, coverage spanned spike, with dominance at 160-218 and 743-854.

CDR3 length: 13 amino acids. V dropped 5 bases and J dropped 6 bases, with 12 bases sitting between them. Sequencing used immunoSEQ multiplex PCR; TCRdb keeps in-frame clones, though not all of them. Of 100,000 to 150,000 clones in the sample, approximately 90% were seen once. Regarding this clone: Its antigen is unidentified.

The receptor was derived from an adult in good health. The source was peripheral blood, collected on day 0 of MenACWY control vaccination. V and J are TRBV12-3 or TRBV12-4 and TRBJ2-3, with no clear D. Here the CDR3 DNA reads TGTGCCAGCAGTGAGTGGGAAGGGGATACGCAGTATTTT. Translation gives CASSEWEGDTQYF.